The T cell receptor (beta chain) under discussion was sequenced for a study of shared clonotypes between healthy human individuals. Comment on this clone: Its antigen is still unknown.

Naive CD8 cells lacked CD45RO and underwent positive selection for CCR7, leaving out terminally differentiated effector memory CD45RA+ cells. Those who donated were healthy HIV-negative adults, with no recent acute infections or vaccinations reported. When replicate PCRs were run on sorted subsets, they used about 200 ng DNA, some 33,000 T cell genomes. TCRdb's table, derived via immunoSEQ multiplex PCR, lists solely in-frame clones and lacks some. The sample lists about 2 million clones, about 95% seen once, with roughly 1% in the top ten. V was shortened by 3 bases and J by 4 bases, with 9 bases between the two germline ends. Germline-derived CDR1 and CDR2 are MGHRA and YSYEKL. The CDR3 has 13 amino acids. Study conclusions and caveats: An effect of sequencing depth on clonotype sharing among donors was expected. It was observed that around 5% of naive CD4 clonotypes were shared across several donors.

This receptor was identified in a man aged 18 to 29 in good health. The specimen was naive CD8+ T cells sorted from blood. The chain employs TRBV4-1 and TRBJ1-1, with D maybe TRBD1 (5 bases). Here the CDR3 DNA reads TGCGCCAGCAGCCATGTGGGGGGCACTGAAGCTTTCTTT. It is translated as CASSHVGGTEAFF.